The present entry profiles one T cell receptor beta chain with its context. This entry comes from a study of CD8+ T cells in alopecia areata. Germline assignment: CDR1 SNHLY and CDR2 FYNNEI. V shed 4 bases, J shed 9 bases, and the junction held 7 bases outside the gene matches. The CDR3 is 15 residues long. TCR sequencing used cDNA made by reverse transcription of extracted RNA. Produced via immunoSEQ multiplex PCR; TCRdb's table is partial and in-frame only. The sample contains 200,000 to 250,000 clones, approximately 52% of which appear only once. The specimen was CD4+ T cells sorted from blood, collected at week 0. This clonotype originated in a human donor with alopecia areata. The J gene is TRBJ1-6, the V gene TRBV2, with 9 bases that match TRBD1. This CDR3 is CASSAGQGNFSPLHF. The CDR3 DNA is TGTGCCAGCAGTGCGGGACAGGGTAATTTTTCACCCCTCCACTTT. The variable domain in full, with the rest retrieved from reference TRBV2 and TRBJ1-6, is EPEVTQTPSHQVTQMGQEVILRCVPISNHLYFYWYRQILGQKVEFLVSFYNNEISEKSEIFDDQFSVERPDGSNFTLKIRSTKLEDSAMYFCASSAGQGNFSPLHFGNGTRLTVT.